This T cell receptor (beta chain) was captured by sequencing in a study of shared clonotypes between healthy human individuals (dated by TCRdb to about 2020). For context, the study as a whole: A few men and a couple of women, aged 18 to 49 years, made up the cohort. To estimate repertoire size and how much clonotypes are shared between individuals, the study performed deep sequencing of blood TCR repertoires from about five healthy adults. Different laboratories and diverse techniques were used to prepare libraries and sequence TCR repertoires, to increase sequencing depth and limit assay-specific biases. Per donor, leukapheresis produced somewhere between about 0.94 and 9 billion PBMCs. For each donor, CD4 naive and CD4 memory were each run on three plates, CD8 naive on two plates, and CD8 memory on one plate. Beyond this particular receptor, the publication reports: Sampling was restricted to blood, and TCR repertoires in tissues likely differ from the TCR repertoires found in blood. Across a handful of donors, around 5% of naive CD4, roughly 3.5% of naive CD8, 2.3% of memory CD4, and around 0.4% of memory CD8 clonotypes were shared. Pairwise subsampling indicated that sequencing depth was expected to affect the degree of clonotype sharing among donors. Because the study included only a small number of donors, the genetic and exposure-history diversity represented was limited. Incomplete sequencing was indicated by rarefaction of sorted-subset datasets, despite the large sequencing depth. Naive subsets generally had larger estimated clonotype richness than memory subsets. Higher generation probabilities were observed for clonotypes shared by all four sorted-subset donors than for non-shared clonotypes.

The donors were healthy, HIV-negative adults who had no recently reported acute infections or vaccinations. Every donor was a Caucasian adult living in Nashville, Tennessee, USA. CD4+ T cells were enriched by magnetic negative selection, after which naive cells were positively selected on CD45RA and the negative fraction was taken as the memory subset. Blood was obtained by leukapheresis, after which PBMCs were separated by Ficoll-Histopaque density gradient centrifugation and cryopreserved in liquid nitrogen vapor phase. Analytical flow cytometry was used to check the purity and quantity of each magnetically sorted T cell population. From each sorted fraction, genomic DNA was isolated and quantified by UV absorbance on a Nanodrop 2000c. TCR CDR3 regions were amplified from genomic DNA by multiplex PCR using the deep immunoSEQ assay. Extracted genomic DNA from each cell subset was spread evenly across all wells of several immunoSEQ 96-well plates, with each plate serving as a replicate. For sorted subsets, 200 to 250 ng of genomic DNA, equivalent to 25,000 to 35,000 T cell genomes, went into each replicate PCR. The purified libraries were quantified using a Qubit 3.0 fluorometer, sized with a Bioanalyzer 2100, and then quantified again using the KAPA Library Quantification kit. Every immunoSEQ 96-well plate was sequenced on a dedicated single-read 150-cycle Illumina NextSeq 550 flow cell. The study's processing was this. Because the immunoSEQ output held only junctional sequences and lacked quality scores, the filtering could not match the filtering applied to full-length reads. Sequences were annotated with PyIR, a Python wrapper for IgBLAST v1.9, and V/J genes and CDR3 were assigned using IMGT germline references. Reads with weak V/J assignments (E-value above 1e-6), missing CDR3, stop codons, out-of-frame junctions, or ambiguous translated residues were removed. V3J clonotypes were defined as sequences sharing the same inferred V gene, J gene, and CDR3 amino acid sequence. Percentage overlap between repertoires was computed as shared unique clonotypes divided by the size of the smaller repertoire. RTK rarefaction, the Chao1 estimator, and Recon v2.1 estimates of unobserved clonotypes were used to assess repertoire richness. OLGA was used to compute generation probabilities for all TCRbeta clonotypes that the gDNA method yielded from a handful of donors. Sourced from immuneACCESS, this table was stored by TCRdb with only in-frame sequences that have V and J called. A share of the clones is absent; for the studies checked, an unresolved V gene accounts for under half, and the remainder has no known explanation. That table supplies the V and J calls and clone size; D and trimming were determined from the DNA. Counted in this sample were over 2 million clones; 85% to 95% of them appeared once. About 0.41% of the sample is held by the ten biggest clonotypes.

CDR1 and CDR2 are read off the germline V gene as KGHSH and LQKENI. The germline V and J ends show losses of 1 base and 7 bases respectively, and no gene match explains 4 bases of the junction. Including cysteine and phenylalanine, the CDR3 has 16 amino acids. Solely the CDR3 DNA is kept, with 48 bases framed from the first base. Turning to this clone: This clone's antigen is unknown. Nothing much larger sits one base from this clone, and base qualities are not available.

Recombination connected TRBV18 to TRBJ2-1; 13 junctional bases match TRBD2. The source material was naive CD4+ T cells from PBMCs. This specimen's cell subset or site label, per the study, means: CD45RA+ positively selected. The TCR was taken from a man aged 18 to 29 in good health. Some clones in this sample may be carry-over from other donors' samples. The CDR3 protein is CASSPQRTSGSNEQFF. The nucleotide sequence is given as TGTGCCAGCTCACCACAACGGACTAGCGGGAGTAATGAGCAGTTCTTC.